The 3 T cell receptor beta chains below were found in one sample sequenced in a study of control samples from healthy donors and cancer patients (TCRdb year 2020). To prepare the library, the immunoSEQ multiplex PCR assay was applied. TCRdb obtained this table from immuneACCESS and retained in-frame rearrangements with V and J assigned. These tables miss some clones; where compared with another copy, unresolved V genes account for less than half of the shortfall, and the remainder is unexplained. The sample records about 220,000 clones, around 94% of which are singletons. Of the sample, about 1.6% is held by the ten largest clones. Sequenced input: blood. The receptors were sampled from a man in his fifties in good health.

CDR3 bases: TGTGCCAGCAGTTCTAACCCCGGCGAGCAGTACGTC. Translation: CASSSNPGEQYV. J is TRBJ2-7 and V is TRBV28; D remains ambiguous. CDR3 length equals 12 residues. Trimming took 4 bases from V and 6 from J, leaving 10 bases between them. Germline V lookup: CDR1 MDHEN, CDR2 SYDVKM.

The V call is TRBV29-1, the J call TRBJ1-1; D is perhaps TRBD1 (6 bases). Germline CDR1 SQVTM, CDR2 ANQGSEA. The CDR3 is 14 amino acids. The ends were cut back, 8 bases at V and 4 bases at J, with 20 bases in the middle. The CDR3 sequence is CSIPTGPRSTEAFF. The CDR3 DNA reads TGCAGCATTCCGACAGGCCCAAGGAGCACTGAAGCTTTCTTT.

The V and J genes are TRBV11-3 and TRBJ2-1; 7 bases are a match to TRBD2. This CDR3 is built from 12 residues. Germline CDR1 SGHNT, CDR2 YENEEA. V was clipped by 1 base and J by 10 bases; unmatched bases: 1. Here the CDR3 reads CASSLAGGEQFF. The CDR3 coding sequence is TGTGCCAGCAGCTTAGCCGGGGGGGAGCAGTTCTTC.